This T cell receptor (beta chain) was identified in a study of CD8+ T cells in alopecia areata. Study details: Oral tofacitinib (5 to 10 mg twice daily) was administered to treated patients. Patients in the study were on tofacitinib for 6 to 18 months, then off it for 6 months.

Once RNA had been extracted, it was reverse transcribed into cDNA to act as the sequencing template. Sequenced by immunoSEQ multiplex PCR; TCRdb stores in-frame clones only, minus some. This sample carries 250,000 to 300,000 clones, 58% of them seen once, and the ten largest clones take 1.8%. Points from the study as a whole: Mouse data revealed clearer TCR sharing than patient data did, a gap possibly tied to HLA.

Notes on this clone: As yet, its antigen is unknown.

CDR1 and CDR2 from the germline V gene are SNHLY and FYNNEI. V shed 7 bases and J shed 3 bases, with 6 bases lying between them. This CDR3 contains 12 residues. The treatment: oral pan-JAK inhibitor, 5-10 mg twice daily. Sorting of CD4+ and CD8+ T cells was performed on PBMCs. The sequence was obtained from a human donor with alopecia areata. This sample comprised CD4+ T cells sorted from blood, obtained at week 24, from a patient treated with tofacitinib. The chain has TRBV2 and TRBJ2-2; D remains ambiguous. DNA for the CDR3: TGTGCCAGCAAAACCTACACCGGGGAGCTGTTTTTT. Its translation: CASKTYTGELFF.